One TCR beta chain is described in this entry. The sample originates from a study of technical replicates of blood from a few donors. This CDR3 region has 13 residues. Germline V gene sequence: CDR1 SGHRS, CDR2 YFSETQ. With 4 bases removed from V and 4 bases from J, the gap between germline ends came to 11 bases. Assay: immunoSEQ multiplex PCR; the TCRdb copy retains only in-frame clones and omits some. This sample has roughly 81,000 clones, with 97% found just once. Source material: T cells isolated from PBMCs. The gene calls are TRBV5-1 and TRBJ1-1, with D possibly being TRBD1 (6 bases). This receptor was obtained from a human donor in good health. DNA for the CDR3: TGCGCCAGCAGCACCCAGGGGTCCACTGAAGCTTTCTTT. Amino acid sequence: CASSTQGSTEAFF.